This T cell receptor (beta chain) derives from a study of Ad26.COV2.S vaccination and SARS-CoV-2 variants. Study at large: Recipients of Ad26.COV2.S got it intramuscularly, once or twice 56 days apart.

From germline, CDR1 is SGHAT and CDR2 FQDESV (reference sequence). This CDR3 has 14 amino acids. Trimming left V 5 bases short and J 4 bases short, with 13 bases between. The study, taken as a whole, reports: Responses of spike-specific T cells (both CD8+ and CD4+) reportedly showed substantial breadth after vaccination. Measures of TCR breadth and depth may have fallen short of total T cell responses.

On this clone: The antigen remains undetermined.

Some clones are missing from TCRdb's copy, which holds only in-frame ones; the method was immunoSEQ multiplex PCR. The sample includes hundreds of thousands of clones, around four fifths of them seen just once. Treatment described: about 20 received Ad26.COV2.S at low or high dose, single or two shots; 5 received placebo; per-sample allocation not given. Sampling occurred on day 63 after the first vaccine or placebo injection. The sample came from a Boston adult aged 18-55 years. The specimen comprised peripheral blood, sampled in a trial of Ad26.COV2.S vaccine versus placebo. The sequence came from a person aged 18 to 59 who received the Ad26.COV2.S COVID-19 vaccine or a placebo. The V and J genes are TRBV11-1 and TRBJ2-3; D perhaps matches TRBD2 (5 bases). CDR3 nucleotides: TGTGCCAGCAGCCTCGGACTGTACCCAGATACGCAGTATTTT. It encodes CASSLGLYPDTQYF.